These T cell receptor beta chains were read from a single sample in a study of blood T cell repertoires in COVID-19. Clones were read by immunoSEQ multiplex PCR, and TCRdb kept only the in-frame ones, dropping some. Found here are some 160,000 clones, approximately 87% of them singletons; the top ten hold about 9.3%. Material: peripheral blood. The receptors were sampled from a woman aged 70 to 79 with COVID-19, enrolled during active disease. CDR3s include the opening cysteine and the closing phenylalanine or tryptophan. Fields, in order: V gene, D gene, J gene, clone size, CDR3 DNA, CDR3 protein. The D gene is left open where the match is weak. The size of a clone is reported for some rows only, either as once, few or many, or as a class for expanded clones.

>TRBV9|TRBD1|TRBJ1-2|-
TGTGCCAGCAGCGTACCCCGACAGGGATCTACCTCTAACTATGGCTACACCTTC
CASSVPRQGSTSNYGYTF
>TRBV28|TRBD2|TRBJ2-1|-
TGTGCCAGCAGTTTAGCGGGGACTAGCGGGGGCGAGCAGTTCTTC
CASSLAGTSGGEQFF
>TRBV2|TRBD2|TRBJ2-7|-
TGTGCCAGCAGTGTCCAGCGGGGGCCTTACGAGCAGTACTTC
CASSVQRGPYEQYF
>TRBV7-8|TRBD1|TRBJ1-2|-
TGTGCCAGCAGCCTCCAGGGGACAGGGGGGGGCTATGGCTACACCTTC
CASSLQGTGGGYGYTF
>TRBV30|-|TRBJ2-2|-
TGTGCCTGGAGCCGGGACACCAACACCGGGGAGCTGTTTTTT
CAWSRDTNTGELFF
>TRBV3-1/TRBV3-2|-|TRBJ1-6|few
TGTGCCAGCAGCTTGACTCCAGCGGTGGATTCACCCCTCCACTTT
CASSLTPAVDSPLHF
>TRBV5-4|-|TRBJ2-1|-
TGTGCCAGCAGCTCCCGAACGGGAAACAATGAGCAGTTCTTC
CASSSRTGNNEQFF
>TRBV18|TRBD1|TRBJ1-6|-
TGTGCCAGCTCCCCACAGGGGTGGAATTCACCCCTCCACTTT
CASSPQGWNSPLHF
>TRBV3-1/TRBV3-2|-|TRBJ1-6|-
TGTGCCAGCAGCCAAGAAAGGACAGCCAATTCACCCCTCCACTTT
CASSQERTANSPLHF
>TRBV11-3|-|TRBJ2-5|-
TGTGCCAGCAGCTTAGGAAATAGCGGCCAAGAGACCCAGTACTTC
CASSLGNSGQETQYF
>TRBV6-5|TRBD1|TRBJ1-2|-
TGTGCCAGCAGTCAGACAGGGTCCTATGGCTACACCTTC
CASSQTGSYGYTF
>TRBV7-2|-|TRBJ1-5|once
TGTGCCAGCAGCCTTAGCTTCGGTGGCAAGAAGCCCCAGCATTTT
CASSLSFGGKKPQHF
>TRBV16|TRBD1|TRBJ1-5|-
TGTGCCAGCAGCCGACCAGACAGGGGGAATCAGCCCCAGCATTTT
CASSRPDRGNQPQHF
>TRBV28|-|TRBJ1-6|-
TGTGCCAGCAGTCCCCCCGGCAGGGGCAATTCACCCCTCCACTTT
CASSPPGRGNSPLHF
>TRBV2|TRBD1|TRBJ2-3|-
TGTGCCAGCAGTGTAGGACAGGGGGCCACAGATACGCAGTATTTT
CASSVGQGATDTQYF
>TRBV5-4|-|TRBJ2-3|-
TGTGCCAGCAGCTTAGGGGGGGTTAACACAGATACGCAGTATTTT
CASSLGGVNTDTQYF
>TRBV10-1|TRBD1|TRBJ1-4|-
TGCGCCAGCAGCGGGACAGGAGCAACTAATGAAAAACTGTTTTTT
CASSGTGATNEKLFF
>TRBV28|TRBD1|TRBJ1-5|-
TGTGCCAGCAGTCCCCAAAACAGGGGTGCTTGGCCCCAGCATTTT
CASSPQNRGAWPQHF
>TRBV6-5|TRBD1|TRBJ1-5|-
TGTGCCAGCAGGCCCGGGACAGGGAGTCAGCCCCAGCATTTT
CASRPGTGSQPQHF
>TRBV24-1|TRBD1|TRBJ1-5|-
TGTGCCACCAGTGAGCCTTTCGAAGGGGCCAGGGGGTCCCAGCATTTT
CATSEPFEGARGSQHF